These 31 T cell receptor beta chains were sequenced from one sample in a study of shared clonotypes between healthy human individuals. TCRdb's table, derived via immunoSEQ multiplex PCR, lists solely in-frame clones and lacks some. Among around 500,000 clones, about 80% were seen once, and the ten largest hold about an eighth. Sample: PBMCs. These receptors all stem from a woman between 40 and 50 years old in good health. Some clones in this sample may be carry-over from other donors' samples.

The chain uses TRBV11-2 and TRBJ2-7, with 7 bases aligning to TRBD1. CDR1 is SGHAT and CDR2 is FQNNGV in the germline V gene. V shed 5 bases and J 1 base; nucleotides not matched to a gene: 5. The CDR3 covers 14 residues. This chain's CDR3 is CASSARTGSYEQYF. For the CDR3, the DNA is TGTGCCAGCAGCGCCCGGACAGGTTCCTACGAGCAGTACTTC. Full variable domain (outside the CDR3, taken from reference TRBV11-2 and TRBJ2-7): EAGVAQSPRYKIIEKRQSVAFWCNPISGHATLYWYQQILGQGPKLLIQFQNNGVVDDSQLPKDRFSAERLKGVDSTLKIQPAKLEDSAVYLCASSARTGSYEQYFGPGTRLTVT.

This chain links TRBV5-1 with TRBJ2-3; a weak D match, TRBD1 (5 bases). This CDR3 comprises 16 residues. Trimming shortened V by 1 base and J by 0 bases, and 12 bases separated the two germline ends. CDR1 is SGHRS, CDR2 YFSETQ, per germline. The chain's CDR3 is CASSLWGTSSTDTQYF. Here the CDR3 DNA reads TGCGCCAGCAGCTTGTGGGGCACCTCTAGCACAGATACGCAGTATTTT.

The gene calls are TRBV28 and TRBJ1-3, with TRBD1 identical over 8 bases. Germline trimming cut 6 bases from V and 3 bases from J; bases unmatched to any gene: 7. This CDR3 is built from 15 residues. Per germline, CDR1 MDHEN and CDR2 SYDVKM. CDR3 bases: TGTGCCAGCAGGCCTCCAGGGGGCGGTGGAAACACCATATATTTT. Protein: CASRPPGGGGNTIYF.

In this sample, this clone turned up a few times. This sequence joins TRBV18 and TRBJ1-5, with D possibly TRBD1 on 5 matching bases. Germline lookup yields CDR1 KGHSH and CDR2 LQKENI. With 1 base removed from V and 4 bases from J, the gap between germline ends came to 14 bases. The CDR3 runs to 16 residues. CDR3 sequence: CASSPRGNLDNQPQHF. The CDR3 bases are TGTGCCAGCTCACCACGGGGGAATCTCGATAATCAGCCCCAGCATTTT.

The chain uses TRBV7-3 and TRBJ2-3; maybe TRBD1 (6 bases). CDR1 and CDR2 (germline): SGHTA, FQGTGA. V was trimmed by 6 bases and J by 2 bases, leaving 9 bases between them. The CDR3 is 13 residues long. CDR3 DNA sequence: TGTGCCAGCAGTCGGACAGCCACAGATACGCAGTATTTT. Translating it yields CASSRTATDTQYF.

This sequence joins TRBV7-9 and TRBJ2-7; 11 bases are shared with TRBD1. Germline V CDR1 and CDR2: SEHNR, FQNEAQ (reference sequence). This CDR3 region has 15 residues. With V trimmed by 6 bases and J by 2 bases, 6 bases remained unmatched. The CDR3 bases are TGTGCCAGCAGAAGTGGACAGGGGGCTACCTACGAGCAGTACTTC. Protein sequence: CASRSGQGATYEQYF. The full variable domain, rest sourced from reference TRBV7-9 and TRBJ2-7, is DTGVSQNPRHKITKRGQNVTFRCDPISEHNRLYWYRQTLGQGPEFLTYFQNEAQLEKSRLLSDRFSAERPKGSFSTLEIQRTEQGDSAMYLCASRSGQGATYEQYFGPGTRLTVT.

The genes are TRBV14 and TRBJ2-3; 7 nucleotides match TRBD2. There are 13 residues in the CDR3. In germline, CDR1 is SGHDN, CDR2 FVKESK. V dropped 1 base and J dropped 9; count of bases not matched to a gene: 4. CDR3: CASSQAGDYTQYF. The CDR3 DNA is TGTGCCAGCAGCCAAGCCGGGGACTACACGCAGTATTTT.

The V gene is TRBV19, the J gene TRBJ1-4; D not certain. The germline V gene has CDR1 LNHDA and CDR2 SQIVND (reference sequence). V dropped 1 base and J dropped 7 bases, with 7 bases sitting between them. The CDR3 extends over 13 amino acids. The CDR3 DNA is TGTGCCAGTAGTATAGGACGTGGTGAAAAACTGTTTTTT. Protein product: CASSIGRGEKLFF.

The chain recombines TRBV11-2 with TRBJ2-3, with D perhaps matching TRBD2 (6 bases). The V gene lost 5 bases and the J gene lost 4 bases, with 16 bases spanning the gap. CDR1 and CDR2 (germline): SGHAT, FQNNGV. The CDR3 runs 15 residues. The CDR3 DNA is TGTGCCAGCAGCCTTAGCGGAGACCCCGCAGATACGCAGTATTTT. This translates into CASSLSGDPADTQYF.

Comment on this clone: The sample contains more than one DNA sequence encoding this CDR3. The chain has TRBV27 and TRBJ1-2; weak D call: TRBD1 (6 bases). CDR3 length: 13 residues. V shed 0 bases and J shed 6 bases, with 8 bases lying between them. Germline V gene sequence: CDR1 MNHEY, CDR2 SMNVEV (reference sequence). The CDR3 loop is CASSLSQGNGYTF. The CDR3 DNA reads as TGTGCCAGCAGTTTATCACAGGGAAATGGCTACACCTTC.

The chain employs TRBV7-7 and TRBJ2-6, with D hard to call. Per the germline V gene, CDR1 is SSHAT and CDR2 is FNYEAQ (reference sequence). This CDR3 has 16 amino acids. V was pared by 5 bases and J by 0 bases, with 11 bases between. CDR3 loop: CASSPALSSGANVLTF. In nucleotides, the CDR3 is TGTGCCAGCAGCCCAGCCTTGTCCTCTGGGGCCAACGTCCTGACTTTC.

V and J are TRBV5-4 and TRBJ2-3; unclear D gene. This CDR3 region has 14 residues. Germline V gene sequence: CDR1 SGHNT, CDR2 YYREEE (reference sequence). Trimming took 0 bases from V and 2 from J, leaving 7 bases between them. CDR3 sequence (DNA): TGTGCCAGCAGCTTGGATCCTGCCACAGATACGCAGTATTTT. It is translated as CASSLDPATDTQYF.

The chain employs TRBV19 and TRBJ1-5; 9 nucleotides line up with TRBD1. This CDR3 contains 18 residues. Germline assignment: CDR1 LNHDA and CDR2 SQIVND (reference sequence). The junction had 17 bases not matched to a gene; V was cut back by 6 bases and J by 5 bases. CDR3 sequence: CASRIKPRDREEDQPQHF. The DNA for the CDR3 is TGTGCCAGTAGAATAAAGCCCCGGGACAGGGAGGAAGATCAGCCCCAGCATTTT.

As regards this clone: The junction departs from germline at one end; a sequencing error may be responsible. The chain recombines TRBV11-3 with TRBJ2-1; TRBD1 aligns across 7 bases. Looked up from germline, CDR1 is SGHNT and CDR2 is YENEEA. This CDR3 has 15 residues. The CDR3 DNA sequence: TGTGCCAGCAGCATAGACAGGGCCGCATGGGGTGAGCAGTTCTTC. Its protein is CASSIDRAAWGEQFF.

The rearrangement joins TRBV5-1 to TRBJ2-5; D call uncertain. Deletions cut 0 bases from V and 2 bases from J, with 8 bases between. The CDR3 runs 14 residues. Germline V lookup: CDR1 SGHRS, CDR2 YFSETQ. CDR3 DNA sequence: TGCGCCAGCAGCTTGGCCCCGGGTCAAGAGACCCAGTACTTC. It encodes CASSLAPGQETQYF.

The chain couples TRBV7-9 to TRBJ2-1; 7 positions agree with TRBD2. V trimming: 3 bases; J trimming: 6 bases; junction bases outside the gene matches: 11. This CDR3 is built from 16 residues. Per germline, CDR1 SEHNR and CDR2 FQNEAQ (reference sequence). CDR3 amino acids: CASSFGSREVPNEQFF. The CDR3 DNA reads TGTGCCAGCAGCTTCGGTAGTCGGGAGGTTCCCAATGAGCAGTTCTTC.

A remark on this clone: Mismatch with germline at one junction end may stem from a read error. The DNA of the CDR3 is TGTGCTAGCAGCCCGGGACTAGCAGTTGATACGCAGTATTTT. Translated: CASSPGLAVDTQYF. The chain employs TRBV7-7 and TRBJ2-3; 9 bases agree with TRBD2. The CDR3 is 14 residues long. Germline V gene lookup returns CDR1 SSHAT and CDR2 FNYEAQ (reference sequence).

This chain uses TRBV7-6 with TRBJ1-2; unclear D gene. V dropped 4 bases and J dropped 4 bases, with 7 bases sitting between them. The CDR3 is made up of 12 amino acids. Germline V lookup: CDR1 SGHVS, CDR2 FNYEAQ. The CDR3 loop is CASSSGTYGYTF. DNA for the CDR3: TGTGCCAGCAGCTCGGGAACCTATGGCTACACCTTC.

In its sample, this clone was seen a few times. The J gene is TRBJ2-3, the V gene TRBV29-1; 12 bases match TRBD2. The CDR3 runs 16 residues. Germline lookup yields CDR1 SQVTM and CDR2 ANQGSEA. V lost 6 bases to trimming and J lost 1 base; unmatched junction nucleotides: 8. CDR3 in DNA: TGCAGCGTAGGGCTAGCGGGAGGGCCCCGCACAGATACGCAGTATTTT. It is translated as CSVGLAGGPRTDTQYF.

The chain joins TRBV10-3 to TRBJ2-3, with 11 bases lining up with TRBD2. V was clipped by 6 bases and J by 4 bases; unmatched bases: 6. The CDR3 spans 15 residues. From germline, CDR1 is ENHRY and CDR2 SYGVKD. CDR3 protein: CAISVAGGPADTQYF. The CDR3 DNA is TGTGCCATCAGCGTAGCGGGAGGGCCTGCAGATACGCAGTATTTT.

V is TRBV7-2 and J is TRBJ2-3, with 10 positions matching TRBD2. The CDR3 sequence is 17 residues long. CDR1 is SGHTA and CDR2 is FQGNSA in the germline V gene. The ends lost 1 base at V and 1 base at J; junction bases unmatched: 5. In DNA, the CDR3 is TGTGCCAGCAGCTTAGGGACTAGCGGAGGCCGCACAGATACGCAGTATTTT. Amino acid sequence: CASSLGTSGGRTDTQYF.

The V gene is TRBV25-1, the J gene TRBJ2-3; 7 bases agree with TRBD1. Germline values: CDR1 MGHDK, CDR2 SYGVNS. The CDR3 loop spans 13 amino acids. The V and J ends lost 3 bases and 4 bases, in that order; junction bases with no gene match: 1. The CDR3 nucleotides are TGTGCCAGCAGTGACCAGGGGGCAGATACGCAGTATTTT. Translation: CASSDQGADTQYF.

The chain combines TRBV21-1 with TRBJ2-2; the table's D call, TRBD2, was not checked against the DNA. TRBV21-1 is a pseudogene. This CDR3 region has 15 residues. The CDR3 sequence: CASTRGCASTGELFF. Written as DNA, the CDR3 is TGTGCCAGCACCCGGGGGTGCGCGAGCACCGGGGAGCTGTTTTTT.

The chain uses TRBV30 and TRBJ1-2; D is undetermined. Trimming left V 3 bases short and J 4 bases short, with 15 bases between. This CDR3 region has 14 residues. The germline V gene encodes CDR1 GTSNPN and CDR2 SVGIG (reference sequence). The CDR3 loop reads CAWRSPGFGYGYTF. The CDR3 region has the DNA TGTGCCTGGAGGTCACCGGGATTCGGCTATGGCTACACCTTC.

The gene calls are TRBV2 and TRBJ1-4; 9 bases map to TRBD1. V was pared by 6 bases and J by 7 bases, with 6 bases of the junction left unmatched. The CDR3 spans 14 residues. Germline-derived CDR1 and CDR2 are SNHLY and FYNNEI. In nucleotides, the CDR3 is TGTGCCAGCAGGACGACAGGGGGTGGTGAAAAACTGTTTTTT. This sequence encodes CASRTTGGGEKLFF.

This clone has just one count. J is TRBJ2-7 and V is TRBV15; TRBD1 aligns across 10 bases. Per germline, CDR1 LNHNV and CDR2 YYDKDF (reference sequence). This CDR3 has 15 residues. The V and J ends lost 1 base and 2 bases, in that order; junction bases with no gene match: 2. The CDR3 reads CATSRGTGGAYEQYF. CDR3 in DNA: TGTGCCACCAGCAGAGGGACAGGGGGGGCCTACGAGCAGTACTTC.

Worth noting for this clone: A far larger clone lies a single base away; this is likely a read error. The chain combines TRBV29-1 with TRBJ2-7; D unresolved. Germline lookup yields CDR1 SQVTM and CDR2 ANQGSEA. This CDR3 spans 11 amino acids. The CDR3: CSVDSGYEQDF. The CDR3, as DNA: TGCAGCGTTGATTCGGGTTACGAGCAGGACTTC.

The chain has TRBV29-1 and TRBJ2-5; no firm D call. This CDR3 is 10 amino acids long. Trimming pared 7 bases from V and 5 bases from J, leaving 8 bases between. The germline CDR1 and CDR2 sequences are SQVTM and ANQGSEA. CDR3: CSAQLETQYF. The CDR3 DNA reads TGCAGCGCCCAGCTGGAGACCCAGTACTTC. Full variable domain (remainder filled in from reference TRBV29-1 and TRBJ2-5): SAVISQKPSRDICQRGTSLTIQCQVDSQVTMMFWYRQQPGQSLTLIATANQGSEATYESGFVIDKFPISRPNLTFSTLTVSNMSPEDSSIYLCSAQLETQYFGPGTRLLVL.

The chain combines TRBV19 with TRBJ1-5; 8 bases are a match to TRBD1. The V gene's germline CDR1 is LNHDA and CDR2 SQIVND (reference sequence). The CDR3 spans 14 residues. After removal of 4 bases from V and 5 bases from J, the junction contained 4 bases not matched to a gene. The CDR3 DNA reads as TGTGCCAGTAGTAATGACAGGGGCCATCAGCCCCAGCATTTT. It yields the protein CASSNDRGHQPQHF.

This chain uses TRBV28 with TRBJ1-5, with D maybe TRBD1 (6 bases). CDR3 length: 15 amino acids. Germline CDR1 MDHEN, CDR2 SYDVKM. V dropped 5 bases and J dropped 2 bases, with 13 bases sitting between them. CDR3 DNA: TGTGCCAGCAGTCAATACAGGGAGGGCAATCAGCCCCAGCATTTT. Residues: CASSQYREGNQPQHF.

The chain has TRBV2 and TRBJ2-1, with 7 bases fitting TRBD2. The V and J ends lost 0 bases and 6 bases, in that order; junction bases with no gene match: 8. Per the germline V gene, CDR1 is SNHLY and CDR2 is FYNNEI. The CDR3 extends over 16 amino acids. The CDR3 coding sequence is TGTGCCAGCAGTGAAGCGGGGGGGATCACTACCAATGAGCAGTTCTTC. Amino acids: CASSEAGGITTNEQFF. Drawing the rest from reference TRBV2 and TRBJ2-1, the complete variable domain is EPEVTQTPSHQVTQMGQEVILRCVPISNHLYFYWYRQILGQKVEFLVSFYNNEISEKSEIFDDQFSVERPDGSNFTLKIRSTKLEDSAMYFCASSEAGGITTNEQFFGPGTRLTVL.